The 12 T cell receptor beta chains in this list originate from one sample, sequenced in a study of untreated major depressive disorder. TCRdb keeps only in-frame clones here, not all; method: immunoSEQ multiplex PCR. This repertoire shows 20,000 to 25,000 clones, roughly 86% found once; its top ten account for 0.45% to 0.6%. The sample was CD4+ T cells from PBMCs. The receptors stem from a woman aged 40 to 50 in good health.

CDR3 in DNA: TGCAGCGTTGAAGTGGGGGCGAGGTCCGGGGAGCTGTTTTTT. It yields the protein CSVEVGARSGELFF. V usage is TRBV29-1 and J usage is TRBJ2-2; a weak D match, TRBD1 (6 bases). Per germline, CDR1 SQVTM and CDR2 ANQGSEA. V was pared by 1 base and J by 6 bases, with 12 bases between. The CDR3 covers 14 residues.

The chain recombines TRBV19 with TRBJ2-6; D remains ambiguous. The germline V and J ends were trimmed by 4 bases and 0 bases, with 10 bases remaining between them. There are 16 residues in the CDR3. Germline V lookup: CDR1 LNHDA, CDR2 SQIVND (reference sequence). CDR3 bases: TGTGCCAGTAGTAAGGCCAGCCTCTCTGGGGCCAACGTCCTGACTTTC. Its protein is CASSKASLSGANVLTF.

This clone has more than one count but fewer than ten. The rearrangement links TRBV4-3 to TRBJ2-4, with 12 bases matching TRBD2. This CDR3 spans 18 amino acids. Trimming at V came to 4 bases and at J to 0 bases, leaving 7 bases not matched to a gene. The germline V gene encodes CDR1 LGHNA and CDR2 YSLEER. The CDR3 reads CASSPNLAGGSAKNIQYF. CDR3 nucleotides: TGCGCCAGCAGCCCCAATCTAGCGGGGGGGTCAGCCAAAAACATTCAGTACTTC.

The V gene is TRBV7-9, the J gene TRBJ1-1; D remains ambiguous. CDR3 length equals 13 residues. From germline, CDR1 is SEHNR and CDR2 FQNEAQ (reference sequence). Trimming cost V 5 bases and J 0 bases, with 7 bases left between them. CDR3 residues: CASSPTLNTEAFF. The CDR3 coding sequence is TGTGCCAGCAGCCCAACACTGAACACTGAAGCTTTCTTT.

This chain uses TRBV7-8 with TRBJ2-7, with D perhaps matching TRBD2 (6 bases). The CDR3 runs 14 residues. In germline, CDR1 is SGHVS, CDR2 FQNEAQ. V was cut by 7 bases and J by 5 bases, with 18 bases left in between. The CDR3 loop reads CASTSRGAGDEQYF. The CDR3, as DNA: TGTGCCAGCACCTCGCGGGGAGCGGGTGACGAGCAGTACTTC.

The gene calls are TRBV7-2 and TRBJ2-3; D may be TRBD2 (6 bases). From germline, CDR1 is SGHTA and CDR2 FQGNSA. CDR3 length: 16 residues. V was cut by 1 base and J by 2 bases, with 13 bases left in between. CDR3: CASSLESGRTTDTQYF. The CDR3 nucleotides are TGTGCCAGCAGCTTAGAGTCAGGGAGGACCACAGATACGCAGTATTTT.

The rearrangement joins TRBV5-6 to TRBJ1-4, with TRBD1 matching 7 bases. The trim removed 2 bases at V and 8 bases at J, leaving 6 bases unmatched. Germline V gene sequence: CDR1 SGHDT, CDR2 YYEEEE. The CDR3 covers 14 residues. CDR3 protein: CASSLMQGDEKLFF. The CDR3 DNA reads as TGTGCCAGCAGCTTAATGCAGGGGGACGAAAAACTGTTTTTT.

Points on this clone: The conserved closing phenylalanine or tryptophan is absent in this CDR3, likely reflecting a read error. The limits of the CDR3 on the DNA are not certain, so only TCRdb's listed CDR3 is given. The chain has TRBV19 and TRBJ2-3; the table's D gene call, TRBD2, was not cross checked with the DNA. Germline CDR1 is LNHDA and CDR2 is SQIVND (reference sequence). The CDR3 region is 16 residues in length, termini included. This chain's CDR3 is CASSPPHGSLETSLVC.

This clone was counted only a few times. The chain employs TRBV7-3 and TRBJ2-5; weak D call: TRBD1 (6 bases). The CDR3 is 13 amino acids. Deletions cut 5 bases from V and 5 bases from J, with 12 bases between. Germline CDR1 SGHTA, CDR2 FQGTGA. This CDR3 is CASSVGGIETQYF. The DNA for the CDR3 is TGTGCCAGCAGCGTAGGGGGAATCGAGACCCAGTACTTC.

The chain links TRBV7-8 to TRBJ2-7; 9 nucleotides align to TRBD1. V dropped 5 bases and J dropped 1; count of bases not matched to a gene: 9. This CDR3 comprises 16 residues. Germline CDR1 is SGHVS and CDR2 is FQNEAQ. The chain's CDR3 is CASSTGGRGQSYEQYV. For the CDR3, the DNA is TGTGCCAGCAGCACAGGGGGCAGGGGGCAATCCTACGAGCAGTACGTC.

The chain joins TRBV4-3 to TRBJ1-2, with D possibly TRBD1 on 5 matching bases. V was cut by 1 base and J by 8 bases, with 17 bases left in between. The CDR3 loop spans 15 amino acids. Germline-derived CDR1 and CDR2 are LGHNA and YSLEER. CDR3 protein: CASSQARGSGHGYTF. CDR3 in DNA: TGCGCCAGCAGCCAAGCAAGGGGATCAGGGCACGGCTACACCTTC.

The chain carries TRBV7-9 and TRBJ2-7; the match to TRBD1 covers 7 bases. Per germline, CDR1 SEHNR and CDR2 FQNEAQ (reference sequence). CDR3 length equals 14 residues. J gave up 2 bases and V 9 bases, and 10 bases lay outside the gene matches. The CDR3 DNA reads TGTGCCAGTATACACCGGGACAGTCCCTACGAGCAGTACTTC. It is translated as CASIHRDSPYEQYF.